This TCR beta chain was found in a study of vaccination effects on CD4 cells after COVID-19. Libraries were prepared by immunoSEQ multiplex PCR; TCRdb keeps only in-frame clonotypes and omits some of them. The repertoire holds 70,000 to 85,000 clones, approximately 82% seen once, with 1.2% in the top ten. This clone was counted a few times. The antigen is not known. Peptide-pool stimulation followed by sequencing identified expanded antigen-specific CD4+ clonotypes in the ViraFEST assay. Subsequent to roughly 10 days of culture, CD4+ T cells were isolated. Vaccine administered to participants consisted of two doses of either BNT162b2 or mRNA-1273. V lost 6 bases to trimming and J lost 1 base, with 12 bases between them. The CDR3 length is 14 residues. From germline, CDR1 is MNHEY and CDR2 SVGEGT.

The sequencing used CD4+ T cells from PBMCs cultured with HCoV-229E spike peptides, collected after COVID-19 vaccination. The TCR sequence derives from a human donor who received a COVID-19 vaccine. This rearrangement joins TRBV6-2 or TRBV6-3 to TRBJ2-5, with TRBD1 as a possible D gene (5 bases). In DNA, the CDR3 is TGTGCCAGCAGCCGTATAAGGGGCCAAGAGACCCAGTACTTC. Translated, it gives CASSRIRGQETQYF.